The rows below give T cell receptor beta chains drawn from one sample of a study of blood T cell repertoires in COVID-19. TCRdb's copy holds only in-frame clones and misses some; the assay was immunoSEQ multiplex PCR. The sample includes roughly 160,000 clones, approximately 86% of them seen just once. Sequencing was carried out using peripheral blood. Receptors were obtained from a young man with acute or convalescent COVID-19. CDR3s include the opening cysteine and the closing phenylalanine or tryptophan. Fields, in order: J gene, V gene, D gene, clone size, CDR3 protein, CDR3 DNA. D genes are given only for firm matches. Some rows have no size entry. The others give once, few or many, or a class for an expanded clone.

j_call: TRBJ2-5
v_call: TRBV27
d_call: TRBD2
clone_size: -
cdr3_aa: CASSFSGAETQYF
cdr3_nt: TGTGCCAGCAGTTTTAGCGGGGCAGAGACCCAGTACTTC

j_call: TRBJ1-5
v_call: TRBV19
d_call: -
clone_size: -
cdr3_aa: CASSIGGSSNQPQHF
cdr3_nt: TGTGCCAGTAGTATAGGAGGGTCTAGCAATCAGCCCCAGCATTTT

j_call: TRBJ1-2
v_call: TRBV28
d_call: -
clone_size: once
cdr3_aa: CASTTSGVEYGYTF
cdr3_nt: TGTGCCAGCACCACCTCGGGGGTCGAGTATGGCTACACCTTC

j_call: TRBJ2-1
v_call: TRBV5-1
d_call: TRBD1
clone_size: -
cdr3_aa: CASSWGQGASYNEQFF
cdr3_nt: TGCGCCAGCAGCTGGGGACAGGGGGCTTCCTACAATGAGCAGTTCTTC

j_call: TRBJ1-1
v_call: TRBV6-7
d_call: -
clone_size: -
cdr3_aa: CAGPRVTEAFF
cdr3_nt: TGTGCCGGCCCCAGGGTCACTGAAGCTTTCTTT

j_call: TRBJ1-2
v_call: TRBV6-5
d_call: TRBD1
clone_size: once
cdr3_aa: CASSKRQGAYGYTF
cdr3_nt: TGTGCCAGCAGTAAAAGACAGGGGGCCTATGGCTACACCTTC

j_call: TRBJ1-1
v_call: TRBV25-1
d_call: -
clone_size: -
cdr3_aa: CASSEWRSNTEAFF
cdr3_nt: TGTGCCAGCAGTGAGTGGAGGAGTAACACTGAAGCTTTCTTT

j_call: TRBJ2-4
v_call: TRBV19
d_call: -
clone_size: -
cdr3_aa: CASSINSDFQYF
cdr3_nt: TGTGCCAGTAGTATCAACAGTGATTTCCAGTACTTC

j_call: TRBJ1-1
v_call: TRBV2
d_call: TRBD1
clone_size: -
cdr3_aa: CASREQTGGWNTEAFF
cdr3_nt: TGTGCCAGCAGGGAACAGACAGGGGGCTGGAACACTGAAGCTTTCTTT

j_call: TRBJ2-3
v_call: TRBV2
d_call: TRBD1
clone_size: -
cdr3_aa: CASSYRLGTGTDTQYF
cdr3_nt: TGTGCCAGCAGTTACCGCCTAGGGACAGGCACAGATACGCAGTATTTT

j_call: TRBJ1-2
v_call: TRBV24-1
d_call: TRBD1
clone_size: -
cdr3_aa: CATSETGTGKSGGYTF
cdr3_nt: TGTGCCACCAGTGAGACCGGGACAGGGAAATCAGGGGGCTACACCTTC

j_call: TRBJ1-4
v_call: TRBV25-1
d_call: -
clone_size: -
cdr3_aa: CASSGRQPTNEKLFF
cdr3_nt: TGTGCCAGCAGTGGCCGACAGCCTACTAATGAAAAACTGTTTTTT

j_call: TRBJ1-3
v_call: TRBV29-1
d_call: TRBD1
clone_size: -
cdr3_aa: CSVESRGRYGNTIYF
cdr3_nt: TGCAGCGTTGAGTCCAGGGGGCGTTACGGAAACACCATATATTTT

j_call: TRBJ1-4
v_call: TRBV28
d_call: TRBD1
clone_size: -
cdr3_aa: CATRTGKEKLFF
cdr3_nt: TGTGCCACCAGGACAGGGAAAGAAAAACTGTTTTTT

j_call: TRBJ2-2
v_call: TRBV11-2
d_call: -
clone_size: -
cdr3_aa: CASSLAPRGTGELFF
cdr3_nt: TGTGCCAGCAGCTTAGCACCGAGAGGGACCGGGGAGCTGTTTTTT

j_call: TRBJ1-2
v_call: TRBV7-8
d_call: TRBD1
clone_size: -
cdr3_aa: CASSSRDRRHGYTF
cdr3_nt: TGTGCCAGCAGCTCCCGGGACAGGAGGCATGGCTACACCTTC

j_call: TRBJ1-6
v_call: TRBV6-1
d_call: -
clone_size: -
cdr3_aa: CASSEHRDIISPLHF
cdr3_nt: TGTGCCAGCAGTGAACATCGGGACATTATCTCACCCCTCCACTTT

j_call: TRBJ1-2
v_call: TRBV18
d_call: -
clone_size: -
cdr3_aa: CASSIAGLNNYGYTF
cdr3_nt: TGTGCCAGCTCGATCGCGGGACTTAATAACTATGGCTACACCTTC

j_call: TRBJ2-3
v_call: TRBV9
d_call: TRBD2
clone_size: -
cdr3_aa: CASSSAGVLRPADTQYF
cdr3_nt: TGTGCCAGCAGCTCGGCGGGGGTCCTCCGCCCCGCAGATACGCAGTATTTT

j_call: TRBJ2-5
v_call: TRBV9
d_call: -
clone_size: -
cdr3_aa: CASSLGRQETQYF
cdr3_nt: TGTGCCAGCAGCCTAGGGAGACAAGAGACCCAGTACTTC

j_call: TRBJ2-3
v_call: TRBV30
d_call: TRBD1
clone_size: -
cdr3_aa: CAWGPMGQGADTQYF
cdr3_nt: TGTGCCTGGGGCCCAATGGGACAGGGAGCAGATACGCAGTATTTT

j_call: TRBJ1-3
v_call: TRBV4-1
d_call: -
clone_size: -
cdr3_aa: CASSQATGTRGTIYF
cdr3_nt: TGCGCCAGCAGCCAAGCTACAGGGACAAGAGGCACCATATATTTT

j_call: TRBJ2-1
v_call: TRBV30
d_call: -
clone_size: -
cdr3_aa: CAWSEFGGYNEQFF
cdr3_nt: TGTGCCTGGAGTGAATTTGGGGGGTACAATGAGCAGTTCTTC

j_call: TRBJ2-7
v_call: TRBV3-1/TRBV3-2
d_call: TRBD1
clone_size: once
cdr3_aa: CASSQRQGANEQYF
cdr3_nt: TGTGCCAGCAGCCAACGACAGGGGGCTAACGAGCAGTACTTC

j_call: TRBJ1-4
v_call: TRBV5-1
d_call: -
clone_size: -
cdr3_aa: CASSLGQSGEKLFF
cdr3_nt: TGCGCCAGCAGCTTGGGCCAGTCTGGTGAAAAACTGTTTTTT

j_call: TRBJ1-1
v_call: TRBV29-1
d_call: -
clone_size: -
cdr3_aa: CSVDPRTEAFF
cdr3_nt: TGCAGCGTTGACCCCCGCACTGAAGCTTTCTTT

j_call: TRBJ2-5
v_call: TRBV4-1
d_call: TRBD1
clone_size: -
cdr3_aa: CASSQQRTGGWQETQYF
cdr3_nt: TGCGCCAGCAGCCAACAGCGGACAGGGGGCTGGCAAGAGACCCAGTACTTC

j_call: TRBJ1-2
v_call: TRBV10-3
d_call: TRBD1
clone_size: -
cdr3_aa: CAISLGQGDYGYTF
cdr3_nt: TGTGCCATCAGCCTAGGACAGGGAGACTATGGCTACACCTTC

j_call: TRBJ1-6
v_call: TRBV5-4
d_call: -
clone_size: -
cdr3_aa: CASSLVGGVGSPLHF
cdr3_nt: TGTGCCAGCAGCTTGGTCGGGGGAGTTGGTTCACCCCTCCACTTT

j_call: TRBJ1-1
v_call: TRBV7-9
d_call: -
clone_size: once
cdr3_aa: CASSPGGLTEAFF
cdr3_nt: TGTGCCAGCAGCCCGGGGGGTCTCACTGAAGCTTTCTTT

j_call: TRBJ1-2
v_call: TRBV27
d_call: TRBD1
clone_size: -
cdr3_aa: CASSATGGVYGYTF
cdr3_nt: TGTGCCAGCAGTGCGACAGGGGGAGTCTATGGCTACACCTTC

j_call: TRBJ2-1
v_call: TRBV7-9
d_call: -
clone_size: -
cdr3_aa: CASSLGAVASYNEQFF
cdr3_nt: TGTGCCAGCAGCTTGGGGGCGGTGGCGTCCTACAATGAGCAGTTCTTC

j_call: TRBJ1-1
v_call: TRBV30
d_call: -
clone_size: -
cdr3_aa: CAWSQQVTNTEAFF
cdr3_nt: TGTGCCTGGAGCCAACAGGTCACGAACACTGAAGCTTTCTTT

j_call: TRBJ2-5
v_call: TRBV30
d_call: -
clone_size: -
cdr3_aa: CAWSFSQETQYF
cdr3_nt: TGTGCCTGGAGTTTTAGTCAAGAGACCCAGTACTTC

j_call: TRBJ1-6
v_call: TRBV28
d_call: -
clone_size: once
cdr3_aa: CASSLYQVSPLHF
cdr3_nt: TGTGCCAGCAGTTTATATCAGGTATCACCCCTCCACTTT

j_call: TRBJ2-1
v_call: TRBV18
d_call: -
clone_size: -
cdr3_aa: CASSPRKEGNEQFF
cdr3_nt: TGTGCCAGCTCACCACGCAAGGAGGGAAATGAGCAGTTCTTC

j_call: TRBJ1-4
v_call: TRBV6-5
d_call: -
clone_size: -
cdr3_aa: CASSQSRAQEKLFF
cdr3_nt: TGTGCCAGCAGTCAATCGAGGGCCCAGGAAAAACTGTTTTTT

j_call: TRBJ2-2
v_call: TRBV19
d_call: TRBD1
clone_size: -
cdr3_aa: CASSMGQGATGELFF
cdr3_nt: TGTGCCAGTAGTATGGGACAGGGGGCCACCGGGGAGCTGTTTTTT

j_call: TRBJ1-5
v_call: TRBV19
d_call: -
clone_size: -
cdr3_aa: CASSTGSNQPQHF
cdr3_nt: TGTGCCAGTAGTACAGGGAGCAATCAGCCCCAGCATTTT

j_call: TRBJ2-1
v_call: TRBV6-5
d_call: TRBD1
clone_size: -
cdr3_aa: CASSWDRAGVNEQFF
cdr3_nt: TGTGCCAGCAGTTGGGACAGGGCCGGGGTCAATGAGCAGTTCTTC

j_call: TRBJ2-2
v_call: TRBV6-5
d_call: -
clone_size: -
cdr3_aa: CASSYRQGYTGELFF
cdr3_nt: TGTGCCAGCAGTTACAGGCAGGGGTACACCGGGGAGCTGTTTTTT

j_call: TRBJ1-1
v_call: TRBV13
d_call: -
clone_size: once
cdr3_aa: CASSPIMGTNTEAFF
cdr3_nt: TGTGCCAGCAGCCCTATCATGGGCACGAACACTGAAGCTTTCTTT

j_call: TRBJ1-3
v_call: TRBV18
d_call: TRBD1
clone_size: -
cdr3_aa: CASSPLDRRGNTIYF
cdr3_nt: TGTGCCAGCTCACCTTTGGACAGGAGGGGAAACACCATATATTTT

j_call: TRBJ2-3
v_call: TRBV6-5
d_call: -
clone_size: -
cdr3_aa: CASSGSTDTQYF
cdr3_nt: TGTGCCAGCAGCGGTAGCACAGATACGCAGTATTTT